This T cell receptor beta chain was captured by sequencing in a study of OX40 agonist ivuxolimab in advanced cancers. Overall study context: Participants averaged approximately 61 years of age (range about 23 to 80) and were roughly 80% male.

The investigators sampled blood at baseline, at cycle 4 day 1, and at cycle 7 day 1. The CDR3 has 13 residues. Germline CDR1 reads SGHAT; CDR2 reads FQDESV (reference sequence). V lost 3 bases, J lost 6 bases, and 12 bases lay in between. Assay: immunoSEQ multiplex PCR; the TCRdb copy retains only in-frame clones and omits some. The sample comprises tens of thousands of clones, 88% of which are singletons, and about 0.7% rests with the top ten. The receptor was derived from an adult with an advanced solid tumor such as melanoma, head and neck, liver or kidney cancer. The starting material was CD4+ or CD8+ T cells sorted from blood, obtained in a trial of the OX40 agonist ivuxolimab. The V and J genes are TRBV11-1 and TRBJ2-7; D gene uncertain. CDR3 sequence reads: CASSFSGSGEQYF. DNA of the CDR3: TGTGCCAGCAGCTTTTCCGGGTCCGGCGAGCAGTACTTC. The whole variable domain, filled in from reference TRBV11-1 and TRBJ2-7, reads EAEVAQSPRYKITEKSQAVAFWCDPISGHATLYWYRQILGQGPELLVQFQDESVVDDSQLPKDRFSAERLKGVDSTLKIQPAELGDSAMYLCASSFSGSGEQYFGPGTRLTVT.